Shown below are 18 T cell receptor beta chains from a single sample sequenced in a study of T cells after yellow fever vaccination. Each CDR3 protein is one row after TCRdb ran MiXCR on the 5' RACE reads. The sample contains roughly 520,000 distinct CDR3 sequences, 21% of which appear only once. Sequencing used PBMCs, obtained roughly 20 days after the first yellow fever vaccination. All receptors come from a man aged 18-30 years who received the YFV17D yellow fever vaccine.

There are many counts of this clonotype. The CDR3 coding sequence is TGTGCCAGCAGCTTCCGTACTCGGCAAAGTGAGCAGTTCTTC. Amino acids: CASSFRTRQSEQFF. The chain carries TRBV7-2 and TRBJ2-1, with D unresolved. Germline CDR1 SGHTA, CDR2 FQGNSA. This CDR3 has 14 residues. Trimming took off 3 bases at V and 9 bases at J, with 15 bases between the two ends.

The table lists this clonotype with a few counts. The V and J genes are TRBV15 and TRBJ2-2; D is uncertain. Germline CDR1 and CDR2: LNHNV and YYDKDF (reference sequence). Trimming removed 1 base from V and 4 bases from J, with 7 bases in between. The CDR3 runs 14 residues. The CDR3 is CATSRVRLTGELFF. As DNA, the CDR3 is TGTGCCACCAGCAGAGTCCGGCTCACCGGGGAGCTGTTTTTT. Full variable domain (missing parts from reference TRBV15 and TRBJ2-2): DAMVIQNPRYQVTQFGKPVTLSCSQTLNHNVMYWYQQKSSQAPKLLFHYYDKDFNNEADTPDNFQSRRPNTSFCFLDIRSPGLGDTAMYLCATSRVRLTGELFFGEGSRLTVL.

The genes are TRBV7-2 and TRBJ1-1; perhaps TRBD1 as D (5 bases). CDR3 length: 14 residues. The V gene's germline CDR1 is SGHTA and CDR2 FQGNSA. V lost 3 bases to trimming and J lost 5 bases, with 13 bases between them. This CDR3 reads CASSFEGLETEAFF. CDR3 nucleotides: TGTGCCAGCAGCTTTGAGGGGCTGGAAACTGAAGCTTTCTTT.

This clonotype came up a few times. This rearrangement joins TRBV9 to TRBJ2-7; D not resolved. Germline CDR1 SGDLS, CDR2 YYNGEE. This CDR3 is 14 amino acids long. The V end was cut by 4 bases, the J end by 3 bases, with 14 bases between. CDR3 protein: CASSPNQADYEQYF. CDR3 bases: TGTGCCAGCAGCCCCAATCAGGCCGACTACGAGCAGTACTTC.

The chain has TRBV6-2 or TRBV6-3 and TRBJ1-1; no clear D. V dropped 7 bases and J dropped 0 bases, with 15 bases sitting between them. Germline assignment: CDR1 MNHEY and CDR2 SVGEGT. CDR3 length: 15 amino acids. CDR3 DNA sequence: TGTGCCAGCATCTTCCGGAGTACGCTGAACACTGAAGCTTTCTTT. Encoded protein: CASIFRSTLNTEAFF.

V is TRBV28 and J is TRBJ2-5; D tentatively fits TRBD1 or TRBD2 (6 bases each). Germline-derived CDR1 and CDR2 are MDHEN and SYDVKM. V lost 1 base and J 4 bases, leaving 19 bases between the germline ends. The CDR3 has 17 amino acids. DNA of the CDR3: TGTGCCAGCAGTTTATCTACTATCCTAGGGGGGCGAGAGACCCAGTACTTC. It specifies CASSLSTILGGRETQYF.

The J gene is TRBJ2-1, the V gene TRBV10-3; the match to TRBD1 covers 8 bases. J lost 2 bases, V lost 5 bases, and 8 bases had no gene match. Germline V CDR1 and CDR2: ENHRY, SYGVKD. The CDR3 totals 16 residues. The CDR3 spells CAISRGGQGTYNEQFF. The CDR3, as DNA: TGTGCCATCAGTCGAGGAGGACAGGGCACCTACAATGAGCAGTTCTTC.

This clonotype was observed a handful of times. This sequence joins TRBV20-1 and TRBJ1-1, with unresolved D. Trimming took off 0 bases at V and 11 bases at J, with 16 bases between the two ends. The CDR3 has 13 residues. The V gene's germline CDR1 is DFQATT and CDR2 SNEGSKA (reference sequence). CDR3 bases: TGCAGTGCTAGAGATCTTAGTAATAATCGTGCTTTCTTT. Translated, it gives CSARDLSNNRAFF.

This clonotype was counted only a few times. The chain combines TRBV7-3 with TRBJ1-1, with a possible D match to TRBD1 (6 bases). This CDR3 comprises 17 residues. Trimming took 3 bases from V and 1 from J, leaving 18 bases between them. Germline V CDR1 and CDR2: SGHTA, FQGTGA. The CDR3 is CASSFPRETGGNTEAFF. DNA of the CDR3: TGTGCCAGCAGCTTCCCAAGAGAGACAGGAGGGAACACTGAAGCTTTCTTT.

CDR3 sequence reads: CASSEGRGNQPQHF. As DNA, the CDR3 is TGTGCCAGCAGTGAGGGACGCGGAAATCAGCCCCAGCATTTT. The chain links TRBV6-1 to TRBJ1-5, with a weak D call TRBD1 (5 bases). Germline CDR1 reads MNHNS; CDR2 reads SASEGT. CDR3 length equals 14 residues. The germline V and J ends were trimmed by 3 bases and 4 bases, with 10 bases remaining between them.

CDR3 amino acids: CSLGGRYNNEQFF. CDR3 nucleotides: TGCAGCCTCGGCGGTCGTTACAACAATGAGCAGTTCTTC. This chain connects TRBV29-1 to TRBJ2-1, with D hard to call. Trimming took off 8 bases at V and 5 bases at J, with 16 bases between the two ends. Germline values: CDR1 SQVTM, CDR2 ANQGSEA. The CDR3 totals 13 residues.

This clonotype was found many times. The rearrangement joins TRBV7-2 to TRBJ2-3; TRBD2 agrees at 9 bases. The CDR3 consists of 13 residues. The germline V gene has CDR1 SGHTA and CDR2 FQGNSA. With V trimmed by 7 bases and J by 7 bases, 6 bases remained unmatched. The CDR3 DNA reads as TGTGCCAGCAAGGCGGGGGGGGGGCATACGCAGTATTTT. Amino acid sequence: CASKAGGGHTQYF.

The chain combines TRBV3-1 with TRBJ2-2, with D tentatively TRBD1 (6 bases). Germline-derived CDR1 and CDR2 are LGHDT and YNNKEL (reference sequence). Trimming removed 11 bases at V and 6 bases at J, with 28 bases between. The CDR3 is made up of 17 amino acids. CDR3 protein: CAFSLQGTMFVAGELFF. CDR3 nucleotides: TGTGCCTTCAGTTTGCAGGGGACGATGTTTGTTGCCGGGGAGCTGTTTTTT.

This clonotype was seen repeatedly, ten times or more. This rearrangement joins TRBV20-1 to TRBJ1-5; D remains ambiguous. Deletions cut 4 bases from V and 2 bases from J, with 6 bases between. CDR1 is DFQATT and CDR2 is SNEGSKA in the germline V gene (reference sequence). The length of the CDR3 is 12 residues. This CDR3 reads CSATDGNQPQHF. For the CDR3, the DNA is TGCAGTGCTACCGACGGCAATCAGCCCCAGCATTTT.

This clonotype turned up a few times. This chain links TRBV7-9 with TRBJ1-2, with no clear D. Trimming took off 2 bases at V and 4 bases at J, with 11 bases between the two ends. Germline V lookup: CDR1 SEHNR, CDR2 FQNEAQ (reference sequence). The CDR3 covers 14 residues. The CDR3 region has the DNA TGTGCCAGCAGCTTATCCCAGGACCGCTATGGCTACACCTTC. It translates to CASSLSQDRYGYTF.

A few counts support this clonotype. V usage is TRBV6-5 and J usage is TRBJ1-1; D gene uncertain. This CDR3 is 13 amino acids long. Trimming stripped 2 bases from V and 4 bases from J, with 8 bases between. Looked up from germline, CDR1 is MNHEY and CDR2 is SVGAGI. The CDR3 loop reads CASSYRRPTEAFF. In nucleotides, the CDR3 is TGTGCCAGCAGTTACCGACGGCCCACTGAAGCTTTCTTT.

This clonotype came up a few times. The chain recombines TRBV4-1 with TRBJ2-7; D is possibly TRBD1 (6 bases). CDR1 and CDR2 (germline): MGHRA, YSYEKL. Trimming removed 3 bases at V and 2 bases at J, with 8 bases between. The CDR3 sequence is 13 residues long. The CDR3, as DNA: TGCGCCAGCAGCCAGGACAGCCCCTACGAGCAGTACTTC. Translation: CASSQDSPYEQYF.

CDR3 DNA: TGTGCCAGCAGTTCCCTAGCGGGGGGTAGGGAGCAGTACTTC. It yields the protein CASSSLAGGREQYF. The chain uses TRBV12-3 or TRBV12-4 and TRBJ2-7, with 11 nucleotides matching TRBD2. The V segment lost 4 bases and the J segment 7 bases; nucleotides outside the gene matches: 6. The CDR3 sequence is 14 residues long.